A single sample gave rise to the 9 T cell receptor beta chains below, sequenced in a study of T cells in Graves' hyperthyroidism and ophthalmopathy. RNA transcripts served as the template for amplifying TCR beta CDR3 regions. Initially, a first-round RT-PCR of the TCR CDR3 employed the HTBI primer set. MiXCR, applied by TCRdb to the multiplex PCR reads, yields one record per CDR3 protein. Found here are about 290,000 distinct CDR3 sequences, roughly an eighth of them singletons; the top ten hold 7% to 9%. Material for sequencing was blood. The receptors here all came from a woman in her 40s with Graves' hyperthyroidism.

The table lists this clonotype with many counts. J is TRBJ1-5 and V is TRBV30; 8 bases are a match to TRBD1. Losses at the gene ends were 4 bases for V and 4 bases for J; bases not matched to a gene: 9. The CDR3 sequence is 15 residues long. Germline CDR1 and CDR2: GTSNPN and SVGIG (reference sequence). CDR3 region: CAWTLSRGLNQPQHF. CDR3 sequence (DNA): TGTGCCTGGACCCTAAGCAGGGGGCTGAATCAGCCCCAGCATTTT.

The rearrangement links TRBV18 to TRBJ2-2, with D perhaps assigned TRBD1 or TRBD2 (5 bases each). V was clipped by 0 bases and J by 6 bases, with 14 bases between them. There are 16 residues in the CDR3. Germline assignment: CDR1 KGHSH and CDR2 LQKENI. The chain's CDR3 is CASSPPGTPSSGELFF. As DNA, the CDR3 is TGTGCCAGCTCACCACCCGGGACGCCGTCGTCCGGGGAGCTGTTTTTT.

This clonotype was detected many times. The DNA for the CDR3 is TGTGCCTGGAGTAGCAAAAACATTCAGTACTTC. It codes for CAWSSKNIQYF. The V and J genes are TRBV30 and TRBJ2-4; no definite D call. V was cut by 2 bases and J by 3 bases, with 2 bases left in between. This CDR3 has 11 residues. The germline V gene has CDR1 GTSNPN and CDR2 SVGIG (reference sequence).

The chain is built from TRBV18 and TRBJ1-2; 7 nucleotides align to TRBD1. V dropped 4 bases and J dropped 4; count of bases not matched to a gene: 9. This CDR3 contains 15 residues. The germline CDR1 and CDR2 sequences are KGHSH and LQKENI. CDR3 amino acids: CASSLGQVGSYGYTF. The CDR3 bases are TGTGCCAGCTCACTTGGACAGGTCGGGAGCTATGGCTACACCTTC.

This clonotype was observed many times. This chain uses TRBV28 with TRBJ2-4, with no clear D. Trimming stripped 6 bases from V and 5 bases from J, with 17 bases between. Germline assignment: CDR1 MDHEN and CDR2 SYDVKM. This CDR3 is built from 15 residues. CDR3 sequence: CASSPHNYPQNIQYF. The DNA for the CDR3 is TGTGCCAGCAGCCCACACAATTATCCCCAAAACATTCAGTACTTC.

The chain couples TRBV3-1 to TRBJ1-5; maybe TRBD1 (6 bases). Germline assignment: CDR1 LGHDT and CDR2 YNNKEL (reference sequence). The CDR3 has 18 residues. The V end was cut by 3 bases, the J end by 5 bases, with 23 bases between. The CDR3 bases are TGTGCCAGCAGCCACTTCGGGGGGCGTTCCGTCCCCGATCAGCCCCAGCATTTT. It encodes CASSHFGGRSVPDQPQHF.

This clonotype turned up a few times. This chain joins TRBV5-1 and TRBJ2-6; D is undetermined. Germline loops: CDR1 SGHRS, CDR2 YFSETQ. This CDR3 has 16 residues. V was clipped by 4 bases and J by 0 bases, with 11 bases between them. Here the CDR3 reads CASSVLLLSGANVLTF. CDR3 DNA: TGCGCCAGCAGCGTTCTGCTTCTCTCTGGGGCCAACGTCCTGACTTTC.

Many counts were recorded for this clonotype. This chain uses TRBV11-1 with TRBJ1-1, with 7 bases matching TRBD1. This CDR3 spans 14 amino acids. With V trimmed by 5 bases and J by 4 bases, 7 bases remained unmatched. From germline, CDR1 is SGHAT and CDR2 FQDESV (reference sequence). CDR3 nucleotides: TGTGCCAGCAGCCGTCACGCAGGGGGCACTGAAGCTTTCTTT. Its translation: CASSRHAGGTEAFF.

Only a few counts were recorded for this clonotype. V gene TRBV10-3 combines with J gene TRBJ2-7, with D possibly matching TRBD1 (5 bases). V was trimmed by 6 bases and J by 7 bases, leaving 16 bases between them. Germline V gene lookup returns CDR1 ENHRY and CDR2 SYGVKD. The CDR3 totals 13 residues. Written as DNA, the CDR3 is TGTGCCATCAGGGGTTCCAGGGAACGGGAGCAGTACTTC. It is translated as CAIRGSREREQYF.